This is a list of T cell receptor beta chains from one sample in a study of OX40 agonist ivuxolimab in advanced cancers. Generated by immunoSEQ multiplex PCR, the TCRdb table keeps only in-frame clones and is missing some. The table lists 50,000 to 85,000 clones, 85% of them singletons. The specimen comprised CD4+ or CD8+ T cells sorted from blood, sampled in a trial of the OX40 agonist ivuxolimab. These TCRs come from an adult with an advanced solid tumor such as melanoma, head and neck, liver or kidney cancer. Both conserved end residues are part of each CDR3. D genes are given only for firm matches. For some rows the clone size is stated as once, few or many, or as a class when expanded; others skip it.

J gene,D gene,clone size,V gene,CDR3 DNA,CDR3 protein
TRBJ2-7,.,.,TRBV7-8,TGTGCCAGCAGCTTTGGGGAAACCGTAACAGAGCAGTACTTC,CASSFGETVTEQYF
TRBJ2-1,TRBD2,.,TRBV7-9,TGTGCCAGCAGTTCCACTAGCGGGAGGGATGAGCAGTTCTTC,CASSSTSGRDEQFF
TRBJ2-6,TRBD1,.,TRBV5-1,TGCGCCAGCAGCAACCCAGGGGGCTCTGGGGCCAACGTCCTGACTTTC,CASSNPGGSGANVLTF
TRBJ2-4,.,.,TRBV7-3,TGTGCCAGCAGCTTGAGGCCCTGGGGCGGGATTCAGTACTTC,CASSLRPWGGIQYF
TRBJ2-1,.,.,TRBV25-1,TGTGCCAGCAGTGGAAATGAGCAGTTCTTC,CASSGNEQFF
TRBJ1-1,.,few,TRBV9,TGTGCCAGCAGCGAGATGGGTTCCACTGAAGCTTTCTTT,CASSEMGSTEAFF
TRBJ1-5,.,.,TRBV19,TGTGCCAGTAGGAAAATAGGGGGGGCGATCGATCAGCCCCAGCATTTT,CASRKIGGAIDQPQHF
TRBJ2-2,.,few,TRBV28,TGTGCCAGCATCCGGGGGAACACCGGGGAGCTGTTTTTT,CASIRGNTGELFF
TRBJ1-5,TRBD1,few,TRBV9,TGTGCCAGCAGCCCTCGGACAGGGATTGATCAGCCCCAGCATTTT,CASSPRTGIDQPQHF
TRBJ2-2,TRBD1,.,TRBV19,TGTGCCAGTAGCGGACAGGGTTCCGGGGAGCTGTTTTTT,CASSGQGSGELFF
TRBJ2-7,.,.,TRBV5-4,TGTGCCAGCAGCTTGGGGCAGCAAAGCTCCTACGAGCAGTACTTC,CASSLGQQSSYEQYF
TRBJ2-3,.,few,TRBV9,TGTGCCAGCAGCCCCCGACCCTCAGATACGCAGTATTTT,CASSPRPSDTQYF
TRBJ2-6,.,.,TRBV2,TGTACCAGCACCCGGAACTCTGGGGCCAACGTCCTGACTTTC,CTSTRNSGANVLTF
TRBJ2-7,TRBD2,once,TRBV4-1,TGCGCCAGCACTAAGGGACTAGCGAGGTACGAGCAGTACTTC,CASTKGLARYEQYF
TRBJ2-3,.,once,TRBV10-3,TGTGCCATCATGGGGGCAGATACGCAGTATTTT,CAIMGADTQYF
TRBJ1-1,.,.,TRBV7-9,TGTGCCAGCAGCTTGTGGGCCGAGAACACTGAAGCTTTCTTT,CASSLWAENTEAFF
TRBJ2-5,.,.,TRBV4-2,TGTGCCAGCAGCCAAGACACCGGGACTGAAGAGACCCAGTACTTC,CASSQDTGTEETQYF
TRBJ2-1,TRBD2,.,TRBV4-1,TGCGCCAGCAGCCAAGGGCCTAGCGGGGGGGCAAATGAGCAGTTCTTC,CASSQGPSGGANEQFF
TRBJ2-3,.,.,TRBV5-1,TGCGCCAGCAGCTTGGCGGGAAGCACAGATACGCAGTATTTT,CASSLAGSTDTQYF
TRBJ2-2,.,.,TRBV6-1,TGTGCCAGCAAGAAGGGCTTCACCGGGGAGCTGTTTTTT,CASKKGFTGELFF
TRBJ1-3,.,.,TRBV2,TGTGCCAGCAGGAGGGTATCCGGAAACACCATATATTTT,CASRRVSGNTIYF
TRBJ2-3,TRBD1,.,TRBV5-6,TGTGCCAGCAGCTCGGGACAGATGCACATAGGTACGCAGTATTTT,CASSSGQMHIGTQYF
TRBJ2-2,.,once,TRBV28,TGTGCCAGCACCATTTTTTCTCCTAACACCGGGGAGCTGTTTTTT,CASTIFSPNTGELFF
TRBJ2-2,.,once,TRBV9,TGTGCCAGCAGCGTAGTTCAGAACACCGGGGAGCTGTTTTTT,CASSVVQNTGELFF
TRBJ1-1,.,.,TRBV7-3,TGTGCCAGCAGCTTAACAGGCAGGGGTCCGAACACTGAAGCTTTCTTT,CASSLTGRGPNTEAFF
TRBJ1-3,.,.,TRBV6-5,TGTGCCAGCGTCAGCCCAACCGCTGGAAACACCATATATTTT,CASVSPTAGNTIYF
TRBJ1-1,.,many,TRBV28,TGTGCCAGCAGTTCCCTCCGGGGGATTACTGAAGCTTTCTTT,CASSSLRGITEAFF
TRBJ1-1,.,.,TRBV19,TGTGCCAGTAGTACAAGGGGGTCGGCTTTCTTT,CASSTRGSAFF
TRBJ2-2,.,.,TRBV5-1,TGCGCCAGCAGCTTCGGCCGTAACACCGGGGAGCTGTTTTTT,CASSFGRNTGELFF
TRBJ1-6,.,.,TRBV7-2,TGTGCCAGCAGCTTAGACCCACCCCTCCACTTT,CASSLDPPLHF
TRBJ2-2,TRBD2,.,TRBV6-5,TGTGCCAGCCGCTTTTGGCGGGAGGGCCGAGGGGAGCTGTTTTTT,CASRFWREGRGELFF
TRBJ1-5,.,.,TRBV20-1,TGCAGTGCAAGAAGGGGGACCTCCCAGCATTTT,CSARRGTSQHF
TRBJ1-1,.,once,TRBV2,TGTGCCAGCAGTGTAAACTCGGGGAACACTGAAGCTTTCTTT,CASSVNSGNTEAFF
TRBJ2-7,.,once,TRBV15,TGTGCCACCAGCAGAGATTATCGGGGGATCTCCTACGAGCAGTACTTC,CATSRDYRGISYEQYF
TRBJ1-5,.,.,TRBV19,TGTGCCTCAAGTAGGATAGGAGATCAGCCCCAGCATTTT,CASSRIGDQPQHF
TRBJ1-3,.,.,TRBV30,TGTGCCTGGAGTAGGTTTGTGGGAGGAAACACCATATATTTT,CAWSRFVGGNTIYF
TRBJ2-7,.,.,TRBV15,TGTGCCACCAGCAGAGATCAGTGGGGGTACGGATACGAGCAGTACTTC,CATSRDQWGYGYEQYF
TRBJ2-1,.,.,TRBV6-5,TGTGCCAGCAGTAAAGGGGTGGGCTCCTACAATGAGCAGTTCTTC,CASSKGVGSYNEQFF
TRBJ2-7,TRBD1,.,TRBV10-2,TGCGCCAGCAAGGAATTCCGGGACAGGACCTCCTACGAGCAGTACTTC,CASKEFRDRTSYEQYF